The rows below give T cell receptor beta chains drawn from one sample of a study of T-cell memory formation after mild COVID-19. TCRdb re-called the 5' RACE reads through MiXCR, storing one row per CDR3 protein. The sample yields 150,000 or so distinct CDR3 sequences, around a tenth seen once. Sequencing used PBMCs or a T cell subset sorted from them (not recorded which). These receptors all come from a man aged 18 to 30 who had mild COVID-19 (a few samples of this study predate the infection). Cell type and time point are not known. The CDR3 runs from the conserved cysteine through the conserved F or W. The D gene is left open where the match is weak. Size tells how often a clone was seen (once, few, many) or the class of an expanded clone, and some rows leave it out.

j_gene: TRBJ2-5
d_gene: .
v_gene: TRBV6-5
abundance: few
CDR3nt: TGTGCCAGCAGTTACTCGGGACGCCTAGGGGAGACCCAGTACTTC
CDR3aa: CASSYSGRLGETQYF

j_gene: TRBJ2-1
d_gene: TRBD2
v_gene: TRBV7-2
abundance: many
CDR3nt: TGTGCCAGCAGCTCCACCCTAGCGGCCAACAATGAGCAGTTCTTC
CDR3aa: CASSSTLAANNEQFF

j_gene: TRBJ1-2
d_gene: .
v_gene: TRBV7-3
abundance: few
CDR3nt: TGTGCCAGCAGCCCGGGGGACAACTATGGCTACACCTTC
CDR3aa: CASSPGDNYGYTF

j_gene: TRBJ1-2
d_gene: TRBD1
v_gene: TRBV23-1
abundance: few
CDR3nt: TGCGCCAGCAGTCACCTCGGGACAGGCCCCACCAACTATGGCTACACCTTC
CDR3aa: CASSHLGTGPTNYGYTF

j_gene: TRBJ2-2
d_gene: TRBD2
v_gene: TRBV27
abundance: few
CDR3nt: TGTGCCAGCAGACTGAGCCCGGGGACTACCACCGGGGAGCTGTTTTTT
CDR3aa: CASRLSPGTTTGELFF

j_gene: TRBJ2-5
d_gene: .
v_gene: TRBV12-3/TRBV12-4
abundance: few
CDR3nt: TGTGCCAGCAACCGAGGGCGGCTCCCTAAGCTGCAAGAGACCCAGTACTTC
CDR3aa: CASNRGRLPKLQETQYF

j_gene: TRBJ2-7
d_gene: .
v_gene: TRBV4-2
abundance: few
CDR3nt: TGTGCCAGCACCCCCAGGTCGACAGACCCGAGGAGGGAGCAGTACTTC
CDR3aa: CASTPRSTDPRREQYF

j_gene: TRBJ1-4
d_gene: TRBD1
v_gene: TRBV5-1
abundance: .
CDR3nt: TGCGCCAGCAGCACCGGGACAGGGTCTGAAAAACTGTTTTTT
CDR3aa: CASSTGTGSEKLFF

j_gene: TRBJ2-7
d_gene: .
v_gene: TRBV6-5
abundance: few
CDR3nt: TGTGCCAGCTCGACAGCGTCCTCCTACGAGCAGTACTTC
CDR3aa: CASSTASSYEQYF

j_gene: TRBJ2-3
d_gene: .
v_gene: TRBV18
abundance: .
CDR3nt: TGTGCCAGCTCTCCCGGCCAGGGGCCAGATACGCAGTATTTT
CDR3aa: CASSPGQGPDTQYF

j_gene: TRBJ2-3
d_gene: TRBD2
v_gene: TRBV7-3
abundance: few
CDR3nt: TGTGCCAGCAGCCTATTAGCGGGGGGCAGCACAGATACGCAGTATTTT
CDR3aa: CASSLLAGGSTDTQYF

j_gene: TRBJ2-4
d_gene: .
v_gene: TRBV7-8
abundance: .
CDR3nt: TGTGCCAGCAGCCCCGGGGGCGAGATCAGAATTCAGTACTTC
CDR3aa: CASSPGGEIRIQYF

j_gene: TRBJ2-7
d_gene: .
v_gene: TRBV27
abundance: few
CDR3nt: TGTGCCAGCAGTCAAACATCCTACGAGCAGTACTTC
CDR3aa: CASSQTSYEQYF

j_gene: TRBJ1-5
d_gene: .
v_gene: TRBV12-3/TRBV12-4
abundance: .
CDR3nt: TGTGCCAGCCTTCAACCTCAGCGAACTAGCAATCAGCCCCAGCATTTT
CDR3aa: CASLQPQRTSNQPQHF

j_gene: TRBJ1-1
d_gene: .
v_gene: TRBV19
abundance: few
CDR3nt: TGTGCCAGTAATCAGGGTGAGAAAGCTTTCTTT
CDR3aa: CASNQGEKAFF

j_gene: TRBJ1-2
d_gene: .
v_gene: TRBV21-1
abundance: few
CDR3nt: TGTGCCAGCAGCAAATCTTCGCAGATCTATGGCTACACCTTC
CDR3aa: CASSKSSQIYGYTF

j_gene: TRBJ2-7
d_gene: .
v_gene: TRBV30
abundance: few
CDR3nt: TGTGCCTGGAGTGGGGACTCTCCCTACGAGCAGTACTTC
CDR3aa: CAWSGDSPYEQYF

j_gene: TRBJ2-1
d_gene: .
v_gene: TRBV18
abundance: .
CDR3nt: TGTGCCAGCTCACCGGATGGAGGGGGCTCCTACAATGAGCAGTTCTTC
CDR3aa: CASSPDGGGSYNEQFF

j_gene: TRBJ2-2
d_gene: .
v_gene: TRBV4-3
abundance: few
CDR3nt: TGCGCCAGCAGCCTCGGCGGCGGAGCGAACACCGGGGAGCTGTTTTTT
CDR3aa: CASSLGGGANTGELFF

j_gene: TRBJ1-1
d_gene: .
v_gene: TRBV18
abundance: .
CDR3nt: TGTGCCAGCTCACCGGGCCGGACCATTCAGAACACTGAAGCTTTCTTT
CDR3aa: CASSPGRTIQNTEAFF

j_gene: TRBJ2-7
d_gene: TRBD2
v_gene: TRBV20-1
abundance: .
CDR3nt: TGCAGTGCCACCGGGACTAGCTACGAGCAGTACTTC
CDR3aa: CSATGTSYEQYF

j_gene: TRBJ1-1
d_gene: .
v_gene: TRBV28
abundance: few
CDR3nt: TGTGCCAGCAGTTTTTGGACCGCGAACACTGAAGCTTTCTTT
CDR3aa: CASSFWTANTEAFF

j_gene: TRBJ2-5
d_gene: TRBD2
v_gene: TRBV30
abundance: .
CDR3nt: TGTGCCTGGAGTGTCGGTAGCGGGGTCGGGACCCAGTACTTC
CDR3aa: CAWSVGSGVGTQYF

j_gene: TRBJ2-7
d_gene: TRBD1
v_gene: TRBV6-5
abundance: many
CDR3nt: TGTGCCAGCAACTTACAGGGGGCCTACGAGCAGTACTTC
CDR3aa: CASNLQGAYEQYF

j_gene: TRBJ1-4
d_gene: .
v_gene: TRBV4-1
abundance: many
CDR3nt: TGCGCCAGCAGCCAAGGGGGACGGACAATGAAAAAACTGTTTTTT
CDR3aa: CASSQGGRTMKKLFF

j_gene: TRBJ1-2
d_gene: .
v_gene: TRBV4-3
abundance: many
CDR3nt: TGCGCCAGCAGCCAAGAACGGTGGACCTATGGCTACACCTTC
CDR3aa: CASSQERWTYGYTF

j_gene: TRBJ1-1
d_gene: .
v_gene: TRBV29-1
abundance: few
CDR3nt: TGCAGCGTCCAAAATAGGGCAGGCACTGAAGCTTTCTTT
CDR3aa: CSVQNRAGTEAFF

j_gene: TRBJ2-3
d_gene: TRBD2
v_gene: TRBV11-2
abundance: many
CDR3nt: TGTGCCAGCAGCTCTGTAGCTAGCGGGGGGGCCAGGCGAGATACGCAGTATTTT
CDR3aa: CASSSVASGGARRDTQYF

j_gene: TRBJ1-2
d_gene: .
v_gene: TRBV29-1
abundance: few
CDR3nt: TGCAGCGCTCCGGAACATTATGGCTACACCTTC
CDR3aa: CSAPEHYGYTF

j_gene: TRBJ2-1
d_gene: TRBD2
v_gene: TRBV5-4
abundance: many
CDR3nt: TGTGCCAGCAGCTTCACTAGCGTTTTGGAGCAGTTCTTC
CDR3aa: CASSFTSVLEQFF